This T cell receptor (beta chain) emerged from a study of T cells in Graves' hyperthyroidism and ophthalmopathy. Across the study: Any treatment followed the collection of peripheral blood at initial diagnosis. Study observations and caveats: Most expanded thyroid clonotypes above 0.001 recurred in blood.

A note on this clonotype: Its specificity is not known.

RNA transcripts were the template for amplifying TCR beta CDR3 regions. A first-round RT-PCR of the TCR CDR3 used the HTBI primer set. TCRdb itself ran the multiplex PCR reads through MiXCR, one entry per CDR3 protein. The sample includes about 640,000 distinct CDR3 sequences, about 15% of them seen just once. Sequencing used blood. The source of this sequence is a woman between 50 and 59 years old with Graves' ophthalmopathy.

CDR3 region: CASSLTAERVSPLHF. CDR3 DNA: TGCGCCAGCAGCTTAACGGCCGAGAGGGTTTCACCCCTCCACTTT. This chain links TRBV5-1 with TRBJ1-6; D is ambiguous. The germline gives CDR1 SGHRS, CDR2 YFSETQ. V dropped 2 bases and J dropped 9 bases, with 15 bases sitting between them. The CDR3 totals 15 residues.